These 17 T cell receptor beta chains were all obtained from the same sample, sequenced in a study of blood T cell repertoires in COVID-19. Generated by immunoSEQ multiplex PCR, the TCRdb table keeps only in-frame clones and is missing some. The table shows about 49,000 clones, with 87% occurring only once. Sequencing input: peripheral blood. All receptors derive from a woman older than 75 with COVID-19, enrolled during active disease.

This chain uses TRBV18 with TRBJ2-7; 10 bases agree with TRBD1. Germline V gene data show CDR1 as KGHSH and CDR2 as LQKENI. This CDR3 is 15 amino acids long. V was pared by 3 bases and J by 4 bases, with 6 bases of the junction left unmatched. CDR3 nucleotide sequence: TGTGCCAGCTCACCGGGACAGGGGCTAAGATACGAGCAGTACTTC. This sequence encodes CASSPGQGLRYEQYF.

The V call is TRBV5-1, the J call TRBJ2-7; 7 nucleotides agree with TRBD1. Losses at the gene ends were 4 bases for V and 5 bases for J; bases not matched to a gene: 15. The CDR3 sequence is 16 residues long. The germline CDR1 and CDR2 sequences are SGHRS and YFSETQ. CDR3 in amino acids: CASSPFFRDRGDEQYF. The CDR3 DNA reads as TGCGCCAGCAGCCCTTTTTTCCGGGACAGAGGTGACGAGCAGTACTTC.

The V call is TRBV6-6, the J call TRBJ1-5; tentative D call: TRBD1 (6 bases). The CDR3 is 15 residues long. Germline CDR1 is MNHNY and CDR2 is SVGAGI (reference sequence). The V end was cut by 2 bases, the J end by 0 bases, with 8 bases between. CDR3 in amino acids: CASSYQGSSNQPQHF. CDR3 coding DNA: TGTGCCAGCAGTTACCAGGGGTCTAGCAATCAGCCCCAGCATTTT.

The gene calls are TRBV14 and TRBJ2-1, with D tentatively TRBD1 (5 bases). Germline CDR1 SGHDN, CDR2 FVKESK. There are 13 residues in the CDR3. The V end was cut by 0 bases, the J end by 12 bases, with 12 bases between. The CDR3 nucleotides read TGTGCCAGCAGCCAAGAGGGGCGGTCGGCGCAGTTCTTC. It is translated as CASSQEGRSAQFF.

This CDR3 reads CASSKVGQNTGELFF. DNA of the CDR3: TGTGCCAGCAGCAAAGTGGGCCAGAACACCGGGGAGCTGTTTTTT. The V and J genes are TRBV21-1 and TRBJ2-2; no check of the table's D call, TRBD1, against the DNA was made. TRBV21-1 is flagged as a pseudogene. The CDR3 is made up of 15 amino acids.

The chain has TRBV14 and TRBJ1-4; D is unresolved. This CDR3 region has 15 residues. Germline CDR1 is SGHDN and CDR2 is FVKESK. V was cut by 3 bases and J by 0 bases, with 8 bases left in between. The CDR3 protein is CASSHGWSTNEKLFF. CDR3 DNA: TGTGCCAGCAGCCACGGGTGGTCAACTAATGAAAAACTGTTTTTT. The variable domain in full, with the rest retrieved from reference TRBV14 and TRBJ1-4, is EAGVTQFPSHSVIEKGQTVTLRCDPISGHDNLYWYRRVMGKEIKFLLHFVKESKQDESGMPNNRFLAERTGGTYSTLKVQPAELEDSGVYFCASSHGWSTNEKLFFGSGTQLSVL.

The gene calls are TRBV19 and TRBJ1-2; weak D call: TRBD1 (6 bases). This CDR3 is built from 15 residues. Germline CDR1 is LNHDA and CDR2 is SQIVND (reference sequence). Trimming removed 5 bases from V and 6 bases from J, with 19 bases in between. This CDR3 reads CASSATGTPGDGYTF. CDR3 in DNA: TGTGCCAGTAGTGCGACCGGGACACCTGGAGATGGCTACACCTTC.

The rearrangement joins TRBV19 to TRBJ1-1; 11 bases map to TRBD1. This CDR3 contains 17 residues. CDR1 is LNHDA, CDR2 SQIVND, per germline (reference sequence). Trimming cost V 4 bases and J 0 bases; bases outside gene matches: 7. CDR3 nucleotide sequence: TGTGCCAGTAGTACCCGGGACAGGGGGAAGGTGAACACTGAAGCTTTCTTT. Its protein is CASSTRDRGKVNTEAFF.

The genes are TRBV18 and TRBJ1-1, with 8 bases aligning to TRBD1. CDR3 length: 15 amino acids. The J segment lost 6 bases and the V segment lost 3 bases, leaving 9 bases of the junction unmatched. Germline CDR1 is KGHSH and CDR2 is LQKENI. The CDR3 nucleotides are TGTGCCAGCTCACCTCCAGGACAGGGAAGGGCTGAAGCTTTCTTT. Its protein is CASSPPGQGRAEAFF. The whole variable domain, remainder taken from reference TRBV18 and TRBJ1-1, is NAGVMQNPRHLVRRRGQEARLRCSPMKGHSHVYWYRQLPEEGLKFMVYLQKENIIDESGMPKERFSAEFPKEGPSILRIQQVVRGDSAAYFCASSPPGQGRAEAFFGQGTRLTVV.

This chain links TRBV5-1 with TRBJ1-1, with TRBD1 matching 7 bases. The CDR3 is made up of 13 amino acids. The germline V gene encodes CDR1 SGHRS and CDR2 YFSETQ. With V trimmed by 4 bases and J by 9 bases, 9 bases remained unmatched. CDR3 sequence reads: CASSPLGQPKAFF. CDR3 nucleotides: TGCGCCAGCAGCCCGTTGGGACAGCCCAAAGCTTTCTTT.

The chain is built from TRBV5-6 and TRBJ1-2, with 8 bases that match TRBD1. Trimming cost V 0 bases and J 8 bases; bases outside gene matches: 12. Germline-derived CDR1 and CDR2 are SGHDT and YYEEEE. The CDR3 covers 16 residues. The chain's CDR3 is CASSLESGGRRWGYTF. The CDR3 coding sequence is TGTGCCAGCAGCTTGGAATCAGGGGGCCGAAGATGGGGCTACACCTTC. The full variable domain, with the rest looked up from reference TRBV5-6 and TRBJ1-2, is DAGVTQSPTHLIKTRGQQVTLRCSPKSGHDTVSWYQQALGQGPQFIFQYYEEEERQRGNFPDRFSGHQFPNYSSELNVNALLLGDSALYLCASSLESGGRRWGYTFGSGTRLTVV.

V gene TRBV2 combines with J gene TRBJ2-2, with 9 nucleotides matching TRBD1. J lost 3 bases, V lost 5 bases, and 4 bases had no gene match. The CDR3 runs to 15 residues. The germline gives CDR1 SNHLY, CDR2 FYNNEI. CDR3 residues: CASSRDRGDTGELFF. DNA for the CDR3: TGTGCCAGCAGTCGCGACAGGGGGGACACCGGGGAGCTGTTTTTT.

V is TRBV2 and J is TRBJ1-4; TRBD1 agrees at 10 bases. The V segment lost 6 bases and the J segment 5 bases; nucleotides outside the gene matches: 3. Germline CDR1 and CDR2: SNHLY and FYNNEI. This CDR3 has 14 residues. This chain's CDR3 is CASSKDRGNEKLFF. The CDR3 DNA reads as TGTGCCAGCAGCAAGGACAGGGGGAATGAAAAACTGTTTTTT.

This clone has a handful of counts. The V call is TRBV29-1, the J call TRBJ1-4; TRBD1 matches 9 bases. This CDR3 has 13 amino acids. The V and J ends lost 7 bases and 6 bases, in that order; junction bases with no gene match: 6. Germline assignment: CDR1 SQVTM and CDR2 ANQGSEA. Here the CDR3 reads CSAHRGPDEKLFF. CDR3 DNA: TGCAGCGCGCACAGGGGGCCGGATGAAAAACTGTTTTTT.

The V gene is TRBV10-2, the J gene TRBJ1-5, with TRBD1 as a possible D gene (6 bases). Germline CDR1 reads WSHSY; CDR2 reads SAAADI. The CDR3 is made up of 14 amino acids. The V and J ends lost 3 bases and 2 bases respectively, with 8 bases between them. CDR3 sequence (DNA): TGCGCCAGCAGTGAACAGGGCCGCAATCAGCCCCAGCATTTT. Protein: CASSEQGRNQPQHF.

CDR3: CSGPHMIDRAFLIGQPQHF. The CDR3 DNA sequence: TGCAGCGGACCTCACATGATAGACAGGGCTTTTTTAATCGGGCAGCCCCAGCATTTT. The chain links TRBV29-1 to TRBJ1-5; 7 bases align to TRBD1. Per the germline V gene, CDR1 is SQVTM and CDR2 is ANQGSEA. The trim removed 7 bases at V and 7 bases at J, leaving 28 bases unmatched. The CDR3 runs 19 residues. Looking up the rest from reference TRBV29-1 and TRBJ1-5 gives the full variable domain: SAVISQKPSRDICQRGTSLTIQCQVDSQVTMMFWYRQQPGQSLTLIATANQGSEATYESGFVIDKFPISRPNLTFSTLTVSNMSPEDSSIYLCSGPHMIDRAFLIGQPQHFGDGTRLSIL.

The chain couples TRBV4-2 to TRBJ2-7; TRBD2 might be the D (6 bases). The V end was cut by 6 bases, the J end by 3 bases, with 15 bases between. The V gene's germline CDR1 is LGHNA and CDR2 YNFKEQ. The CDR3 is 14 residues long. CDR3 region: CASSSQIGSYEQYF. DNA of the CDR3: TGTGCCAGCAGTTCCCAAATCGGGAGCTACGAGCAGTACTTC.